Below, one TCR beta chain is given with its context. Its antigen is not identified. This sample stems from a study of identifying expanded T cells in peripheral blood. The study, taken as a whole, reports: Approximately two-week clone count variance significantly increased as total template count grew. Differentially abundant clones: about 1.2 between replicates, about 15 at 2 to 3 weeks, 19 at four.

Germline V gene lookup returns CDR1 WSHSY and CDR2 SAAADI. V shed 0 bases and J shed 3 bases, with 8 bases lying between them. This CDR3 spans 14 amino acids. Sequenced by immunoSEQ multiplex PCR; TCRdb stores in-frame clones only, minus some. Found here are about 100,000 clones, approximately 88% of them singletons; the top ten hold about 5.5%. During the collection period, no donor immune events like infections were recorded. The specimen sequenced was blood. This receptor was taken from a person aged 18-70 years in good health. The chain employs TRBV10-2 and TRBJ1-1; the D is unclear. The CDR3 sequence is CASSESTGDTEAFF. The CDR3 nucleotides read TGCGCCAGCAGTGAGTCGACGGGAGACACTGAAGCTTTCTTT.